The source of this T cell receptor (beta chain) is a study of response to subunit inactivated influenza vaccine. Study observations and caveats: Each seasonal influenza vaccination recruits few new T cells, the authors suggested.

This CDR3 contains 17 residues. Germline CDR1 reads LGHNA; CDR2 reads YNFKEQ. V lost 0 bases, J lost 4 bases, and 15 bases lay in between. TCRdb re-called the RT-PCR reads through MiXCR, storing one row per CDR3 protein. The table has about half a million distinct CDR3 sequences, less than 8% seen once; the top ten hold 10% to 15%. About this clonotype: The antigen is unknown.

This sequence joins TRBV4-2 and TRBJ2-2; tentatively, D is TRBD1 (5 bases). The TCR was taken from a man in his fifties or sixties who received an inactivated influenza vaccine. The specimen comprised PBMCs from blood, sampled 23 months after vaccination. DNA for the CDR3: TGTGCCAGCAGCCAAGATACTGACAGTCGGACCACCGGGGAGCTGTTTTTT. Amino acid sequence: CASSQDTDSRTTGELFF.